This T cell receptor (beta chain) was retrieved from a study of blood T cell repertoires in COVID-19. Across the study: COVID-19 samples, acute and convalescent, were from the United States, Italy and Spain.

Measured with immunoSEQ multiplex PCR; TCRdb has only the in-frame clones, and not every one. The profile shows about 260,000 clones, more than 85% of them singletons. Seattle's enrolled individuals joined amid active infection and were then monitored longitudinally. The V and J ends lost 4 bases and 1 base respectively, with 11 bases between them. Germline-derived CDR1 and CDR2 are LNHDA and SQIVND (reference sequence). The length of the CDR3 is 16 residues. The V and J genes are TRBV19 and TRBJ2-6; D is perhaps TRBD1 (6 bases). This sequence originates from a woman in her fifties or sixties with COVID-19, enrolled during active disease. Material for sequencing was peripheral blood. The CDR3 nucleotides are TGTGCCAGTAGTACGGGACAACTTTCTGGGGCCAACGTCCTGACTTTC. It specifies CASSTGQLSGANVLTF.